Given below is one TCR beta chain in context. 13 Jbeta primers and 60 Vbeta primers were used for the PCR. Clones were sequenced by immunoSEQ multiplex PCR, and TCRdb holds only the in-frame ones, with some missing. This table holds around 120,000 clones, 80% found once. The data belong to a study of cytomegalovirus exposure and HLA in healthy donors. The CDR3 loop spans 15 amino acids. V dropped 5 bases and J dropped 6; count of bases not matched to a gene: 4. In germline, CDR1 is WSHSY, CDR2 SAAADI. The J gene is TRBJ2-2, the V gene TRBV10-2; 12 positions agree with TRBD2. Sequenced sample: PBMCs. The receptor comes from a male donor in good health and CMV-seronegative. The CDR3 here is CASSNLAGGPGELFF. The CDR3, as DNA: TGCGCCAGCAGTAATCTAGCGGGGGGGCCCGGGGAGCTGTTTTTT.